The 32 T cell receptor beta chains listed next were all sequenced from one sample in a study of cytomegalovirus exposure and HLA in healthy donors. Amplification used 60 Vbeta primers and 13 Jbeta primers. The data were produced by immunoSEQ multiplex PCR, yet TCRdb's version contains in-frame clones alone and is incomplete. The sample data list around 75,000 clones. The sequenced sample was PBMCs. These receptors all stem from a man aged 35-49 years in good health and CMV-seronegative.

For the CDR3, the DNA is TGTGCCAGCAGTGTACAGGGGGTTTCGAACACCGGGGAGCTGTTTTTT. Encoded protein: CASSVQGVSNTGELFF. The V call is TRBV2, the J call TRBJ2-2; the match to TRBD1 covers 8 bases. The ends lost 4 bases at V and 0 bases at J; junction bases unmatched: 4. The CDR3 contains 16 residues. Germline-derived CDR1 and CDR2 are SNHLY and FYNNEI.

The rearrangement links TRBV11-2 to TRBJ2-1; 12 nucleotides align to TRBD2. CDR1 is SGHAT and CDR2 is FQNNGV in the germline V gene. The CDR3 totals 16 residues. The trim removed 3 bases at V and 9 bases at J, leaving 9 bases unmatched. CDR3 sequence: CASSFGASGGAGEQFF. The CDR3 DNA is TGTGCCAGCAGCTTCGGGGCTAGCGGGGGGGCCGGTGAGCAGTTCTTC. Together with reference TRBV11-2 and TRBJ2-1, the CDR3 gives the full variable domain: EAGVAQSPRYKIIEKRQSVAFWCNPISGHATLYWYQQILGQGPKLLIQFQNNGVVDDSQLPKDRFSAERLKGVDSTLKIQPAKLEDSAVYLCASSFGASGGAGEQFFGPGTRLTVL.

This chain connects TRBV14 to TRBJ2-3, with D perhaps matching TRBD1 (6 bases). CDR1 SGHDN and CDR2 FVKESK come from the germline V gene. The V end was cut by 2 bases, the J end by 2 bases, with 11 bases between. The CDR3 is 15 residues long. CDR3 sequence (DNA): TGTGCCAGCAGCCAACAGGGGATCTACACAGATACGCAGTATTTT. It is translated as CASSQQGIYTDTQYF.

CDR3 in amino acids: CASSLEAGDGNTIYF. The CDR3 DNA reads TGCGCCAGCAGCTTGGAGGCAGGGGACGGAAACACCATATATTTT. V is TRBV5-1 and J is TRBJ1-3; D is possibly TRBD1 (6 bases). The CDR3 consists of 15 residues. V lost 0 bases to trimming and J lost 4 bases, with 11 bases between them. Looked up from germline, CDR1 is SGHRS and CDR2 is YFSETQ. The whole variable domain, remainder taken from reference TRBV5-1 and TRBJ1-3, is KAGVTQTPRYLIKTRGQQVTLSCSPISGHRSVSWYQQTPGQGLQFLFEYFSETQRNKGNFPGRFSGRQFSNSRSEMNVSTLELGDSALYLCASSLEAGDGNTIYFGEGSWLTVV.

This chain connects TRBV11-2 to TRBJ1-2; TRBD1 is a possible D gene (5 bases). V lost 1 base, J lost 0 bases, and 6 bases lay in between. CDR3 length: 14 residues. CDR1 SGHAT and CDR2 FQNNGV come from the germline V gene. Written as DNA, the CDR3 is TGTGCCAGCAGCTTAGGGACAACTAACTATGGCTACACCTTC. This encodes CASSLGTTNYGYTF.

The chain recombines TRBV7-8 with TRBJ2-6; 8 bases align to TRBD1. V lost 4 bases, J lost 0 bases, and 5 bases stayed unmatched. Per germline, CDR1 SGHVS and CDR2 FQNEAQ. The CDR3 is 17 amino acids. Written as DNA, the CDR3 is TGTGCCAGCAGCTCCGGACAGGGTTTCTCTGGGGCCAACGTCCTGACTTTC. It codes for CASSSGQGFSGANVLTF.

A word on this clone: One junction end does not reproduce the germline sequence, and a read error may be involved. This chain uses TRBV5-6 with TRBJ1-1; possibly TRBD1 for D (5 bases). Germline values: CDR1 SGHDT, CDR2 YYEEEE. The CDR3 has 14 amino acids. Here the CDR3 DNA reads TGTGCCAGCAGCCTGGGGCTAGTGAACGCTGAAGCTTTCTTT. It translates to CASSLGLVNAEAFF.

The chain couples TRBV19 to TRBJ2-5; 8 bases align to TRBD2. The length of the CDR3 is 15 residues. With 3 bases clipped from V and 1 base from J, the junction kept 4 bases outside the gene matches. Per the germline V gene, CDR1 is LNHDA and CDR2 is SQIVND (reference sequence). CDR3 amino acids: CASSIGAGGQETQYF. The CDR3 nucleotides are TGTGCCAGTAGTATTGGGGCGGGGGGCCAAGAGACCCAGTACTTC.

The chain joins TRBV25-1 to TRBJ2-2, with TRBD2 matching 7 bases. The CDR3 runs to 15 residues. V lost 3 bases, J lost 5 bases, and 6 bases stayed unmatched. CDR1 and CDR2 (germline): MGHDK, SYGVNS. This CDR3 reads CASSDHGSGTGELFF. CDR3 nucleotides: TGTGCCAGCAGTGACCACGGTAGCGGGACCGGGGAGCTGTTTTTT. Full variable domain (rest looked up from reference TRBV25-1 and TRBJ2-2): EADIYQTPRYLVIGTGKKITLECSQTMGHDKMYWYQQDPGMELHLIHYSYGVNSTEKGDLSSESTVSRIRTEHFPLTLESARPSHTSQYLCASSDHGSGTGELFFGEGSRLTVL.

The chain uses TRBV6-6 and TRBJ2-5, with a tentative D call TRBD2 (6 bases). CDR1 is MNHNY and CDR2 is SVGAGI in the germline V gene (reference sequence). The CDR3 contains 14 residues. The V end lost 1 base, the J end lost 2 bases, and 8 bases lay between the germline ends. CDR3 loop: CASSYLGGQETQYF. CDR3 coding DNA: TGTGCCAGCAGTTACTTAGGAGGGCAAGAGACCCAGTACTTC.

The CDR3 DNA sequence: TGTGCCAGCAGCTTACGACTAGCGGGGAACTACGAGCAGTACTTC. Protein product: CASSLRLAGNYEQYF. The J gene is TRBJ2-5, the V gene TRBV7-2; the match to TRBD2 covers 11 bases. The J call may be incorrect, as the DNA end agrees better with TRBJ2-7. CDR1 and CDR2 (germline): SGHTA, FQGNSA. The CDR3 has 15 amino acids.

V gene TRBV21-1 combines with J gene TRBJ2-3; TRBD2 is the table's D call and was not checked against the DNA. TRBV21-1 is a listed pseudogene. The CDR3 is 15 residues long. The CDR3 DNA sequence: TGTGCCAGCAGCTCAACATCTAGACCCCTCGATACGCAGTATTTT. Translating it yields CASSSTSRPLDTQYF.

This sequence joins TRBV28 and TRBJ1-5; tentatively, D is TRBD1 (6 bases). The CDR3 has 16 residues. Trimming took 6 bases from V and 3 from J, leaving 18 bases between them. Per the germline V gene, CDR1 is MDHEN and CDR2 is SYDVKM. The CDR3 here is CASSIPDGGPNQPQHF. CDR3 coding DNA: TGTGCCAGCAGCATCCCTGACGGGGGGCCCAATCAGCCCCAGCATTTT.

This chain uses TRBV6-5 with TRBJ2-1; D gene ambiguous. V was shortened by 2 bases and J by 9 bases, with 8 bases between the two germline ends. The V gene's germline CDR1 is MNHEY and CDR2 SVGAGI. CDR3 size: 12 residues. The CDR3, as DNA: TGTGCCAGCAGTTACATTCCCGGTGAGCAGTTCTTC. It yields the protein CASSYIPGEQFF.

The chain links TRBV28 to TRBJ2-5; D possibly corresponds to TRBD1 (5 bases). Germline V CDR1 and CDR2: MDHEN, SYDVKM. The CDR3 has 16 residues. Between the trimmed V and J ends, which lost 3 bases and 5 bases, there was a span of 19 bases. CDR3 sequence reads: CASSLPKQADGETQYF. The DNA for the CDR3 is TGTGCCAGCAGTTTGCCGAAACAGGCTGATGGGGAGACCCAGTACTTC.

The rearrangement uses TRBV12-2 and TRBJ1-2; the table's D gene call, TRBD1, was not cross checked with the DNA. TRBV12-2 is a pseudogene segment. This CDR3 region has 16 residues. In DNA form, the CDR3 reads TGTGCAAGTCGACTTACCATGACAGGGGGCACCTATGGCTACACCTTC. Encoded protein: CASRLTMTGGTYGYTF.

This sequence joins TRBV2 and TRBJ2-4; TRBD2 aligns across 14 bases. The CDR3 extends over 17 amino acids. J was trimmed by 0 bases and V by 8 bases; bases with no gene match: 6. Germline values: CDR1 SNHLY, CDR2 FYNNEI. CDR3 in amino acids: CASFPGTSGRAKNIQYF. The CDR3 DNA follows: TGTGCCAGCTTCCCCGGGACTAGCGGGAGAGCCAAAAACATTCAGTACTTC.

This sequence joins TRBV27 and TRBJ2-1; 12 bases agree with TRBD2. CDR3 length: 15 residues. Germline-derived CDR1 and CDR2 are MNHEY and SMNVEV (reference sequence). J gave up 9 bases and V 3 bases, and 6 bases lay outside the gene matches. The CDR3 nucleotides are TGTGCCAGCAGTTTGACTAGCGGGAGTTCGAGTGAGCAGTTCTTC. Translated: CASSLTSGSSSEQFF.

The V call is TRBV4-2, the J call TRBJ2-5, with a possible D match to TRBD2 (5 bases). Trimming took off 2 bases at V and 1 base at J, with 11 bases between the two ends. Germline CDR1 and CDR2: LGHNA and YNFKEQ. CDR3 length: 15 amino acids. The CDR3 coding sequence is TGTGCCAGCAGCCAACCCGGACTGAGCCAAGAGACCCAGTACTTC. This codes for CASSQPGLSQETQYF.

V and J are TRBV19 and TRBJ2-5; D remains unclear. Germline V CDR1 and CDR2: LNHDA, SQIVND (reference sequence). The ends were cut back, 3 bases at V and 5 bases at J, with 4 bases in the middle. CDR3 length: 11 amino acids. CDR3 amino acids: CASSMRETQYF. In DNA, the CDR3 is TGTGCCAGTAGTATGCGGGAGACCCAGTACTTC.

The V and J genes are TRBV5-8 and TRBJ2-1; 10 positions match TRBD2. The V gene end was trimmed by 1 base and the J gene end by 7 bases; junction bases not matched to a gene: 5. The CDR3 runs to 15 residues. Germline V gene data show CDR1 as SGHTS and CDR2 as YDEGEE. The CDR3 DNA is TGTGCCAGCAGCTTGCTAGCGGGGGAGGGGAATGAGCAGTTCTTC. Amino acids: CASSLLAGEGNEQFF.

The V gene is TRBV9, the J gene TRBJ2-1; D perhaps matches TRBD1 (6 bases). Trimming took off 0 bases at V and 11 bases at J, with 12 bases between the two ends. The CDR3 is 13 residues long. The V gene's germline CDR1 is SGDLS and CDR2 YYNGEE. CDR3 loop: CASSVGGDTKQFF. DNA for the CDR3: TGTGCCAGCAGCGTAGGAGGGGACACCAAGCAGTTCTTC.

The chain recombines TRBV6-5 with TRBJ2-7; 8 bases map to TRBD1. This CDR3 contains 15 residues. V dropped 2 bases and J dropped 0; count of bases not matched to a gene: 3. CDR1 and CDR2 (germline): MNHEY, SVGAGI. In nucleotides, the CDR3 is TGTGCCAGCAGTTACGCAGGACAGGGCTCCTACGAGCAGTACTTC. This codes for CASSYAGQGSYEQYF.

CDR3 DNA: TGTGCCAGTAGTATACCATCCTCTCAGGGGTATTCTGTGGAGCAGTACTTC. Translation: CASSIPSSQGYSVEQYF. This sequence joins TRBV19 and TRBJ2-7; D possibly corresponds to TRBD1 (6 bases). CDR1 and CDR2 from the germline V gene are LNHDA and SQIVND (reference sequence). This CDR3 has 17 amino acids. Between the trimmed V and J ends, which lost 2 bases and 7 bases, there was a span of 24 bases.

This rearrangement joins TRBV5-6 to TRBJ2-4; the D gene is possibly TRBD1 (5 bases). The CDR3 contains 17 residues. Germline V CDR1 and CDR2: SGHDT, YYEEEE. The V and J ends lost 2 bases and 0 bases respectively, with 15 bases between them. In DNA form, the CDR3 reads TGTGCCAGCAGCTTCGTACAACCAGGGCTAGCCAAAAACATTCAGTACTTC. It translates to CASSFVQPGLAKNIQYF.

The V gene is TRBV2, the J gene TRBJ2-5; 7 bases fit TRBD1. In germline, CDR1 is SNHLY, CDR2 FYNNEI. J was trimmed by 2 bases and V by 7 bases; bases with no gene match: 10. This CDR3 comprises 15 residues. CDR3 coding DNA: TGTGCCAGCAAAGACAGGGATCTACAACAAGAGACCCAGTACTTC. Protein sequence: CASKDRDLQQETQYF.

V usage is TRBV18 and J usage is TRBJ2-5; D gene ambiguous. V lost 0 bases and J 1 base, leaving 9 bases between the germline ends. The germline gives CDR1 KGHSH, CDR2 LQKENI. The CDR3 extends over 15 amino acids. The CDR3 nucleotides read TGTGCCAGCTCACCACCGAGGCATCTCCAAGAGACCCAGTACTTC. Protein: CASSPPRHLQETQYF.

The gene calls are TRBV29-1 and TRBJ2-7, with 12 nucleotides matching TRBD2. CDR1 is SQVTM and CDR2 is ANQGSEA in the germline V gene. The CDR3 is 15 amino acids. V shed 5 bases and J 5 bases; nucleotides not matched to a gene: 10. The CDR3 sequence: CSVNTSGGKVDEQYF. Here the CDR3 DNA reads TGCAGCGTTAATACTAGCGGGGGGAAAGTTGACGAGCAGTACTTC.

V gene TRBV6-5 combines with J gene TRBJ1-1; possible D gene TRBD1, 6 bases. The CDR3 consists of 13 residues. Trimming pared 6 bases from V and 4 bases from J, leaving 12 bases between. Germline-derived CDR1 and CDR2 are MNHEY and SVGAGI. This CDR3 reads CASRWGRVTEAFF. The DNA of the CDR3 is TGTGCCAGCAGGTGGGGGCGGGTCACTGAAGCTTTCTTT.

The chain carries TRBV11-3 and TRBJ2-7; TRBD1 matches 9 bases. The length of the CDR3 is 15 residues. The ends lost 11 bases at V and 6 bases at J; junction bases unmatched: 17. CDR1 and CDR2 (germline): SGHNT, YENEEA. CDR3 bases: TGTGCCGCCTTCCCTGGGTCGACAGGGGGTGGCGAGCAGTACTTC. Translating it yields CAAFPGSTGGGEQYF. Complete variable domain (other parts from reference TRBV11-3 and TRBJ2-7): EAGVVQSPRYKIIEKKQPVAFWCNPISGHNTLYWYLQNLGQGPELLIRYENEEAVDDSQLPKDRFSAERLKGVDSTLKIQPAELGDSAVYLCAAFPGSTGGGEQYFGPGTRLTVT.

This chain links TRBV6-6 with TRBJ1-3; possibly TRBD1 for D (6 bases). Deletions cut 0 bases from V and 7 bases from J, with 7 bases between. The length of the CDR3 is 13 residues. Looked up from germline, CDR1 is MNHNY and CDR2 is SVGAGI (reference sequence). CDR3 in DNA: TGTGCCAGCAGTTACTCTACAGGGAACACCATATATTTT. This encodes CASSYSTGNTIYF.

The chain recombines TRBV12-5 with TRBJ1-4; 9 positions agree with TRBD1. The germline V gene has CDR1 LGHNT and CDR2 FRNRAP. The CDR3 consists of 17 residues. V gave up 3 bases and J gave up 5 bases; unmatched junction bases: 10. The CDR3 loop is CASGFVGQGITNEKLFF. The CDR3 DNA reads TGTGCTAGTGGTTTTGTGGGACAGGGAATAACAAATGAAAAACTGTTTTTT.